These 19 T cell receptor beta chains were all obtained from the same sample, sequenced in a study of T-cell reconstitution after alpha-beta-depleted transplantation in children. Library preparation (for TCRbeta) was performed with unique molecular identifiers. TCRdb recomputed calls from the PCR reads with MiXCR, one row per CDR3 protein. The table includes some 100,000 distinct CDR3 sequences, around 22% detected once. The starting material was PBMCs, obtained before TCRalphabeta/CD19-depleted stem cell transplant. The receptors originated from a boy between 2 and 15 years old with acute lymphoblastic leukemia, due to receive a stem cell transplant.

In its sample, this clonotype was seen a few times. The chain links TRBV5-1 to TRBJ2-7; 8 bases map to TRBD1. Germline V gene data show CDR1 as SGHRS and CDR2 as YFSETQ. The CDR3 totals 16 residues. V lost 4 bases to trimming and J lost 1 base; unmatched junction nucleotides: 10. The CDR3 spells CASSIPGQAESYEQYF. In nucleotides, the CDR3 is TGCGCCAGCAGCATACCGGGACAGGCCGAGTCCTACGAGCAGTACTTC. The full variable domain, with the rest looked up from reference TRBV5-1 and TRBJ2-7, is KAGVTQTPRYLIKTRGQQVTLSCSPISGHRSVSWYQQTPGQGLQFLFEYFSETQRNKGNFPGRFSGRQFSNSRSEMNVSTLELGDSALYLCASSIPGQAESYEQYFGPGTRLTVT.

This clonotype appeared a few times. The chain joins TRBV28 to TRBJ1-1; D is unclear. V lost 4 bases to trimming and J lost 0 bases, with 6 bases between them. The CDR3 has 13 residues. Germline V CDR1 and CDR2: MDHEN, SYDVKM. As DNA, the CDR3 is TGTGCCAGCAGTTCCCACATGAACACTGAAGCTTTCTTT. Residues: CASSSHMNTEAFF.

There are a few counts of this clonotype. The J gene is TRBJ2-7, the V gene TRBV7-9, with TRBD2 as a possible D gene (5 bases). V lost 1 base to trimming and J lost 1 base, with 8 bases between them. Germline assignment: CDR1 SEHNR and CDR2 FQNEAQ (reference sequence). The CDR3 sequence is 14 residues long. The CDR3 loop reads CASSLGRTSYEQYF. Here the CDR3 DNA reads TGTGCCAGCAGCTTAGGGAGGACTTCCTACGAGCAGTACTTC.

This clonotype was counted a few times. The CDR3 sequence: CASSFDVANTEAFF. The CDR3 bases are TGTGCCAGCAGCTTCGACGTGGCGAACACTGAAGCTTTCTTT. The chain joins TRBV5-5 to TRBJ1-1; D is unclear. V lost 2 bases to trimming and J lost 1 base, with 9 bases between them. The CDR3 extends over 14 amino acids. The germline V gene has CDR1 SGHKS and CDR2 YYEKEE (reference sequence).

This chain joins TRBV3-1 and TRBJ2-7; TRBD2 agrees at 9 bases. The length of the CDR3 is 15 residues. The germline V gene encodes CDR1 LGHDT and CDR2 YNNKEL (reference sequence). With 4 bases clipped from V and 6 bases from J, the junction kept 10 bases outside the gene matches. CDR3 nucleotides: TGTGCCAGCAGCCCCACGGTGGGAGCGGGGGGCGAGCAGTACTTC. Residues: CASSPTVGAGGEQYF.

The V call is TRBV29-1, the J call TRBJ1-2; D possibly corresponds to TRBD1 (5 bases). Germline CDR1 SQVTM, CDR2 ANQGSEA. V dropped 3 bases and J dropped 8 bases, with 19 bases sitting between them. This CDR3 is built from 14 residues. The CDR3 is CSVDARVNLLGYTF. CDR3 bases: TGCAGCGTTGATGCCAGGGTTAATCTATTAGGCTACACCTTC. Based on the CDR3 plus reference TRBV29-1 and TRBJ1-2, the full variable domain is SAVISQKPSRDICQRGTSLTIQCQVDSQVTMMFWYRQQPGQSLTLIATANQGSEATYESGFVIDKFPISRPNLTFSTLTVSNMSPEDSSIYLCSVDARVNLLGYTFGSGTRLTVV.

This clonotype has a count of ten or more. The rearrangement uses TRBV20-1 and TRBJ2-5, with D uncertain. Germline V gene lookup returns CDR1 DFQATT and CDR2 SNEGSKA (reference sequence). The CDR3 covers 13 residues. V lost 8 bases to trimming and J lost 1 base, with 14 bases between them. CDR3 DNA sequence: TGCAGTACCCCCACTCGGAGCCAAGAGACCCAGTACTTC. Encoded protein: CSTPTRSQETQYF.

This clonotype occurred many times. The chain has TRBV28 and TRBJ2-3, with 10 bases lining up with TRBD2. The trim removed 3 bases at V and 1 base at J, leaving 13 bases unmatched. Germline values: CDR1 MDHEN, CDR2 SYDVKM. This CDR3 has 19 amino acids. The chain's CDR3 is CASSFPGLAEGPRTDTQYF. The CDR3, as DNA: TGTGCCAGCAGTTTCCCTGGACTAGCGGAGGGGCCTCGCACAGATACGCAGTATTTT.

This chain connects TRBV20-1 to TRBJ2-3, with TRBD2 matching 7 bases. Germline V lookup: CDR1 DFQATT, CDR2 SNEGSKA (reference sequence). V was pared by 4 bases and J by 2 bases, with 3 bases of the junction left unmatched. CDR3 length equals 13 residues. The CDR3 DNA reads TGCAGTGCTACTAGCGGAAACACAGATACGCAGTATTTT. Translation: CSATSGNTDTQYF.

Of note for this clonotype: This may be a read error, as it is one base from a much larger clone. CDR3 amino acids: CASSGTSGGNEQSF. Here the CDR3 DNA reads TGTGCCAGCAGTGGGACTAGCGGAGGGAATGAGCAGTCCTTC. The chain employs TRBV6-4 and TRBJ2-1; 10 bases fit TRBD2. Germline V gene data show CDR1 as MRHNA and CDR2 as SNTAGT. The CDR3 loop spans 14 amino acids.

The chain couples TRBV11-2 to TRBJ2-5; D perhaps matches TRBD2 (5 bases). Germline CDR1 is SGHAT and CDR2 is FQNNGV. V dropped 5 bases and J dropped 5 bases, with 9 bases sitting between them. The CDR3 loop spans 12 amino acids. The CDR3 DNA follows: TGTGCCAGCAGCCGCTCGGGGGAGACCCAGTACTTC. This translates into CASSRSGETQYF.

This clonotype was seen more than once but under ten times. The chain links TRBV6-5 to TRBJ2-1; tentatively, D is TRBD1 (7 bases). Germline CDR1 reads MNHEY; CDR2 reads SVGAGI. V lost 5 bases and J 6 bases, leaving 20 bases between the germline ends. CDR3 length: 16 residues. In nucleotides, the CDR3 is TGTGCCAGCAGTAACCTCGGGCAGGGGGGTGGCAATGAGCAGTTCTTC. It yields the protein CASSNLGQGGGNEQFF.

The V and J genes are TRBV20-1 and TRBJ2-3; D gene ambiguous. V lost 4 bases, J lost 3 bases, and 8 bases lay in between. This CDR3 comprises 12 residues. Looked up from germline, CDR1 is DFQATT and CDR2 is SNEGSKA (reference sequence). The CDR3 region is CSATVETDTQYF. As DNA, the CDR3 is TGCAGTGCTACTGTAGAGACAGATACGCAGTATTTT.

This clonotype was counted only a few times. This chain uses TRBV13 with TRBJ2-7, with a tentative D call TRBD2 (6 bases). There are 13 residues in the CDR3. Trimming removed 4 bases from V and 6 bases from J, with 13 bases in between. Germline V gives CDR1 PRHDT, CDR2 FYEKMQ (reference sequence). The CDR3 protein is CASSSGTTSEQYF. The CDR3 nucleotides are TGTGCCAGCAGCTCCGGGACGACTAGCGAGCAGTACTTC.

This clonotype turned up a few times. CDR3 DNA sequence: TGTGCCAGCAGCCATGACACCGGGGAGCTGTTTTTT. Protein sequence: CASSHDTGELFF. This chain links TRBV5-5 with TRBJ2-2; D not certain. This CDR3 is built from 12 residues. Germline CDR1 reads SGHKS; CDR2 reads YYEKEE (reference sequence). The V end was cut by 4 bases, the J end by 3 bases, with 4 bases between.

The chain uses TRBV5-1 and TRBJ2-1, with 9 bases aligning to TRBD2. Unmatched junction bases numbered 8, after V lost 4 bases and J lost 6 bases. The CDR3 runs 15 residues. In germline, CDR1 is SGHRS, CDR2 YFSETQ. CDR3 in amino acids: CASSLLAGAGNEQFF. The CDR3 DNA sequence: TGCGCCAGCAGCCTACTAGCGGGTGCCGGCAATGAGCAGTTCTTC. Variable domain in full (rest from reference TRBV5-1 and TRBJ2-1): KAGVTQTPRYLIKTRGQQVTLSCSPISGHRSVSWYQQTPGQGLQFLFEYFSETQRNKGNFPGRFSGRQFSNSRSEMNVSTLELGDSALYLCASSLLAGAGNEQFFGPGTRLTVL.

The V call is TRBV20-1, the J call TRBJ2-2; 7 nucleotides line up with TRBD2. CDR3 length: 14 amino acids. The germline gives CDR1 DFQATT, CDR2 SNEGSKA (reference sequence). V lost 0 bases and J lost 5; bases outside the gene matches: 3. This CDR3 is CSARDPGGTGELFF. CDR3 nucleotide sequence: TGCAGTGCTAGAGATCCGGGGGGTACCGGGGAGCTGTTTTTT.

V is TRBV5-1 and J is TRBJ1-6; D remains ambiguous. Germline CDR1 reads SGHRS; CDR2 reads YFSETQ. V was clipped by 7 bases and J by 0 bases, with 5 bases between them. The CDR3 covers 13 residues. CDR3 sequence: CASGSSYNSPLHF. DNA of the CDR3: TGCGCCAGCGGGAGCTCCTATAATTCACCCCTCCACTTT.

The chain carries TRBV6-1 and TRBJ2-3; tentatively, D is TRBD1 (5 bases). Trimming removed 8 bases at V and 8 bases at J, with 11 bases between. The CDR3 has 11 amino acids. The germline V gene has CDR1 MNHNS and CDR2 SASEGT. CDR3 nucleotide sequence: TGTGCCAGCCCCGACAGAGGTACGCAGTATTTT. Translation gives CASPDRGTQYF.